This passage covers 14 T cell receptor beta chains from one sample sequenced in a study of neurological immune-mediated disorders. Each CDR3 protein is one row after TCRdb ran MiXCR on the 5' RACE reads. The sample contains approximately 89,000 distinct CDR3 sequences, 4.3% of which appear only once. The time point here: longitudinal time-point 3. The specimen was PBMCs. These receptors originate from a woman aged 55-70 years with multiple sclerosis.

In its sample, this clonotype was seen many times. Here the CDR3 reads CASSSRGWGQEETQYF. For the CDR3, the DNA is TGCGCCAGCAGCTCCCGGGGTTGGGGTCAGGAAGAGACCCAGTACTTC. The V and J genes are TRBV5-1 and TRBJ2-5; D is perhaps TRBD2 (5 bases). Deletions cut 3 bases from V and 3 bases from J, with 18 bases between. The CDR3 has 16 residues. Germline-derived CDR1 and CDR2 are SGHRS and YFSETQ.

In its sample, this clonotype was seen many times. The chain is built from TRBV30 and TRBJ2-1, with a weak D call TRBD1 (6 bases). V lost 3 bases and J 10 bases, leaving 19 bases between the germline ends. Germline V gene data show CDR1 as GTSNPN and CDR2 as SVGIG (reference sequence). This CDR3 is 14 amino acids long. The CDR3, as DNA: TGTGCCTGGAGCAAGTGGGGGCCTCTTGGGGAGCAGTTCTTC. As protein: CAWSKWGPLGEQFF.

This clonotype was observed many times. This chain uses TRBV5-1 with TRBJ2-3, with D unclear. The CDR3 totals 16 residues. Trimming left V 5 bases short and J 0 bases short, with 16 bases between. Germline CDR1 reads SGHRS; CDR2 reads YFSETQ. The CDR3 DNA follows: TGCGCCAGCAGTTCCCGGCTAGGGTTTAGCACAGATACGCAGTATTTT. Its protein is CASSSRLGFSTDTQYF.

This clonotype has at least ten counts. The chain is built from TRBV15 and TRBJ2-3; D is possibly TRBD1 (7 bases). Germline loops: CDR1 LNHNV, CDR2 YYDKDF (reference sequence). The V gene lost 9 bases and the J gene lost 1 base, with 20 bases spanning the gap. The CDR3 runs to 16 residues. The CDR3 loop reads CATNDGGTVRTDTQYF. The CDR3 DNA follows: TGTGCCACTAACGATGGGGGGACAGTACGCACAGATACGCAGTATTTT.

Many counts were recorded for this clonotype. The chain employs TRBV7-2 and TRBJ1-1; unclear D gene. The CDR3 has 12 residues. The V end was cut by 7 bases, the J end by 5 bases, with 11 bases between. CDR1 and CDR2 (germline): SGHTA, FQGNSA. CDR3 amino acids: CASTLIETEAFF. Here the CDR3 DNA reads TGTGCCAGCACCCTGATAGAGACTGAAGCTTTCTTT.

This clonotype was observed at least ten times. This rearrangement joins TRBV2 to TRBJ1-2, with a tentative D call TRBD1 (5 bases). The germline V and J ends were trimmed by 6 bases and 1 base, with 15 bases remaining between them. The V gene's germline CDR1 is SNHLY and CDR2 FYNNEI. CDR3 length: 15 amino acids. CDR3 protein: CASRVPGPRNYGYTF. CDR3 coding DNA: TGTGCCAGCAGGGTACCGGGACCCCGTAACTATGGCTACACCTTC.

In this sample, this clonotype turned up many times. This chain links TRBV20-1 with TRBJ1-5; TRBD1 might be the D (6 bases). The CDR3 spans 13 residues. The germline gives CDR1 DFQATT, CDR2 SNEGSKA (reference sequence). Deletions cut 6 bases from V and 6 bases from J, with 15 bases between. For the CDR3, the DNA is TGCAGTGCCCTAACAGGGTACGGTCAGCCCCAGCATTTT. This sequence encodes CSALTGYGQPQHF.

In its sample, this clonotype was seen many times. The V gene is TRBV20-1, the J gene TRBJ1-3; TRBD1 agrees at 8 bases. The germline CDR1 and CDR2 sequences are DFQATT and SNEGSKA (reference sequence). This CDR3 contains 16 residues. The J segment lost 0 bases and the V segment lost 5 bases, leaving 9 bases of the junction unmatched. CDR3 loop: CSAPGAGGGSGNTIYF. DNA for the CDR3: TGCAGTGCTCCAGGGGCAGGGGGCGGCTCTGGAAACACCATATATTTT.

This clonotype was seen at least ten times. CDR3: CASSSATHTDTQYF. In DNA, the CDR3 is TGTGCCAGCAGTTCCGCGACCCACACAGATACGCAGTATTTT. V is TRBV6-6 and J is TRBJ2-3; D not certain. Germline values: CDR1 MNHNY, CDR2 SVGAGI (reference sequence). The CDR3 spans 14 residues. V was trimmed by 4 bases and J by 2 bases, leaving 10 bases between them.

This clonotype was recorded many times. The rearrangement joins TRBV13 to TRBJ1-2; the D is unclear. This CDR3 comprises 13 residues. Per the germline V gene, CDR1 is PRHDT and CDR2 is FYEKMQ (reference sequence). The ends were cut back, 6 bases at V and 1 base at J, with 9 bases in the middle. The CDR3 loop reads CASRIQVNYGYTF. DNA of the CDR3: TGTGCCAGCAGGATACAAGTTAACTATGGCTACACCTTC. Full variable domain (outside the CDR3, taken from reference TRBV13 and TRBJ1-2): AAGVIQSPRHLIKEKRETATLKCYPIPRHDTVYWYQQGPGQDPQFLISFYEKMQSDKGSIPDRFSAQQFSDYHSELNMSSLELGDSALYFCASRIQVNYGYTFGSGTRLTVV.

This clonotype was found many times. CDR3 residues: CASSPDPVANYGYTF. In DNA form, the CDR3 reads TGTGCCAGCAGCCCGGACCCGGTGGCTAACTATGGCTACACCTTC. The rearrangement uses TRBV7-2 and TRBJ1-2; no reliable D call. Germline loops: CDR1 SGHTA, CDR2 FQGNSA. The V end lost 5 bases, the J end lost 0 bases, and 13 bases lay between the germline ends. The CDR3 sequence is 15 residues long.

This clonotype has a count of ten or more. The chain has TRBV13 and TRBJ1-1; no definite D call. CDR3 size: 14 residues. Between the trimmed V and J ends, which lost 2 bases and 1 base, there was a span of 8 bases. Germline V gene data show CDR1 as PRHDT and CDR2 as FYEKMQ (reference sequence). CDR3 sequence reads: CASSLSWGNTEAFF. DNA of the CDR3: TGTGCCAGCAGCTTATCTTGGGGGAACACTGAAGCTTTCTTT.

This clonotype was observed at least ten times. The gene calls are TRBV20-1 and TRBJ2-1; D not certain. CDR3 length equals 15 residues. Trimming removed 2 bases from V and 4 bases from J, with 15 bases in between. CDR1 DFQATT and CDR2 SNEGSKA come from the germline V gene (reference sequence). The CDR3 reads CSARIAKLAYNEQFF. DNA for the CDR3: TGCAGTGCTAGAATTGCTAAATTGGCTTACAATGAGCAGTTCTTC.

This clonotype was counted at least ten times. This chain joins TRBV5-6 and TRBJ2-3; D unresolved. This CDR3 has 12 amino acids. The germline V gene encodes CDR1 SGHDT and CDR2 YYEEEE. Trimming removed 1 base from V and 5 bases from J, with 5 bases in between. The CDR3 bases are TGTGCCAGCAGCTTGAGTGTAGATACGCAGTATTTT. Amino acid sequence: CASSLSVDTQYF.